Only one count was recorded for the clone carrying this TCR beta chain. Germline V gene lookup returns CDR1 SNHLY and CDR2 FYNNEI. There are 13 residues in the CDR3. Trimming stripped 3 bases from V and 6 bases from J, with 9 bases between. The sample originates from a study of control samples from healthy donors and cancer patients. The repertoire was sequenced with immunoSEQ multiplex PCR; TCRdb's copy has only in-frame clones and lacks some. This table holds 120,000 to 150,000 clones, roughly 92% found once. Material: blood. V usage is TRBV2 and J usage is TRBJ1-5, with D maybe TRBD1 (5 bases). The receptor comes from a man aged 30-40 years in good health. The CDR3 nucleotides read TGTGCCAGCAGTGATAGTGGGGGTCAGCCCCAGCATTTT. This sequence encodes CASSDSGGQPQHF.